These T cell receptor beta chains were read from a single sample in a study of neurological immune-mediated disorders. TCRdb recomputed calls from the 5' RACE reads with MiXCR, one row per CDR3 protein. Of under 50,000 distinct CDR3 sequences listed, around 13% are singletons. Sequenced input: PBMCs. The source of these receptors is a male donor with HTLV-1-associated myelopathy (HAM/TSP). Both conserved end residues are part of each CDR3. D genes are given only for firm matches. Clone size is stated in some rows and not others, as once, few, many or a class when expanded.

-,TRBJ2-2,15,TRBV5-1,many,-,CASSFGPGGTGELFF
TRBD1,TRBJ2-3,15,TRBV5-1,many,TGCGCCAGCAGCTTAAGACAGGGGCACACAGATACGCAGTATTTT,CASSLRQGHTDTQYF
-,TRBJ2-4,14,TRBV20-1,many,TGCAGTGCCCCGAGGAGGAGCAGGGAAGACATTCAGTACTTC,CSAPRRSREDIQYF
-,TRBJ2-5,15,TRBV20-1,many,TGCAGTGCTAGAGATCACCGGGGCGCCCTTGGGACCCAGTACTTC,CSARDHRGALGTQYF
-,TRBJ2-5,14,TRBV5-1,many,TGCGCCAGCAGGACAGTTATTCACGAAGAGACCCAGTACTTC,CASRTVIHEETQYF
TRBD1,TRBJ2-2,16,TRBV3-1,many,TGTGCCAGCAGTCTGAGGACAGGGATGAGATCCGGGGAGCTGTTTTTT,CASSLRTGMRSGELFF
TRBD2,TRBJ2-1,17,TRBV27,many,TGTGCCAGCAGTTTCCGACTAGCGGGGGGCCCGGCCAATGAGCAGTTCTTC,CASSFRLAGGPANEQFF
-,TRBJ2-1,13,TRBV7-9,many,TGTGCCAGCAGCCCTGACAGGCAGGACGAGCAGTTCTTC,CASSPDRQDEQFF
TRBD1,TRBJ2-3,15,TRBV2,many,TGTGCCAGCAGCCCCGGACAGGGGAGCACAGATACGCAGTATTTT,CASSPGQGSTDTQYF
TRBD2,TRBJ2-3,16,TRBV5-5,many,TGTGCCAGCAGCTTGCCTAGCGGAACCCGCACAGATACGCAGTATTTT,CASSLPSGTRTDTQYF
-,TRBJ2-1,11,TRBV20-1,few,TGCAGTGCTAGAGATCTCCAGGGAGGGTTCTTC,CSARDLQGGFF
-,TRBJ2-7,13,TRBV9,-,TGTGCCAGCAGCTGGGACAACTCCTACGAGCAGTACTTC,CASSWDNSYEQYF
TRBD1,TRBJ2-1,13,TRBV6-5,many,TGTGCCACAGGACAGGGTTTTTCCAATGAGCAGTTCTTC,CATGQGFSNEQFF
-,TRBJ1-1,16,TRBV20-1,many,TGCAGTGCTGATAGGGGTTTCGGGATCCTGAACACTGAAGCTTTCTTT,CSADRGFGILNTEAFF
-,TRBJ1-1,13,TRBV4-2,many,TGTGCCAGCAGCCAAGATATGGACACTGAAGCTTTCTTT,CASSQDMDTEAFF
TRBD1,TRBJ1-2,14,TRBV5-1,many,TGCGCCAGCAGCTTTCCGGGACAGGGTAGAGACTACACCTTC,CASSFPGQGRDYTF
TRBD2,TRBJ2-1,13,TRBV20-1,many,TGCAGTGCTCGCGGACTAGCGGGGTATGAGCAGTTCTTC,CSARGLAGYEQFF
TRBD1,TRBJ1-5,16,TRBV2,many,TGTGCCAGCAGAGCCAAATCAGGGGGTAGCAATCAGCCCCAGCATTTT,CASRAKSGGSNQPQHF
TRBD2,TRBJ2-7,14,TRBV4-2,many,TGTGCCAGCAGCCAGGGGGGGGGTGGCTACGAGCAGTACTTC,CASSQGGGGYEQYF
-,TRBJ2-3,16,TRBV20-1,many,TGCAGTGCTAGGGCGGCGGGGGCCATACGCACAGATACGCAGTATTTT,CSARAAGAIRTDTQYF
TRBD2,TRBJ2-7,14,TRBV29-1,many,TGCAGCTTTTTGACTAGCGGGGGGGCCGGCGAGCAGTACTTC,CSFLTSGGAGEQYF
TRBD1,TRBJ1-1,15,TRBV5-1,many,TGCGCCAGCAGCTTGGCCGCAGGGGGTGACACTGAAGCTTTCTTT,CASSLAAGGDTEAFF
-,TRBJ1-2,14,TRBV20-1,many,TGCAGTGCCCCCAGCCAGGGGAGGGAGTATGGCTACACCTTC,CSAPSQGREYGYTF
-,TRBJ2-3,14,TRBV20-1,many,TGCAGTGCGTATCAGGGAACTAGCACAGATACGCAGTATTTT,CSAYQGTSTDTQYF
-,TRBJ2-3,16,TRBV5-1,many,TGCGCCAGCAGCTTGAACTCTGGACAGTCGGGAGATACGCAGTATTTT,CASSLNSGQSGDTQYF
-,TRBJ2-5,15,TRBV18,many,TGTGCCAGCTCACCAGTCAGCGGACCACAAGAGACCCAGTACTTC,CASSPVSGPQETQYF
-,TRBJ2-5,16,TRBV6-2/TRBV6-3,many,TGTGCCACCTCTGGGCCCCTCCGGGACAAGAGAAAGACCCAGTACTTC,CATSGPLRDKRKTQYF
TRBD1,TRBJ1-4,11,TRBV20-1,many,TGCAGTGCTACCTACCAGGGGGGACTGTTTTTT,CSATYQGGLFF
-,TRBJ1-6,17,TRBV18,many,TGTGCCAGCTCACCCCGAAGCCGGGACCTCCGTAATTCACCCCTCCACTTT,CASSPRSRDLRNSPLHF
-,TRBJ2-3,16,TRBV4-1,many,TGCGCCAGCAGCCAGGCCCCCGGGGCCGATACAGATACGCAGTATTTT,CASSQAPGADTDTQYF
-,TRBJ2-7,16,TRBV5-1,many,TGCGCCAGCAGCTTGGCTGGCGGGGGCCTTTCCTACGAGCAGTACTTC,CASSLAGGGLSYEQYF
TRBD1,TRBJ2-7,12,TRBV20-1,many,TGCAGTGCTACGGCAGGGGGCTACGAGCAGTACTTC,CSATAGGYEQYF